This passage covers 18 T cell receptor beta chains from one sample sequenced in a study of cytomegalovirus exposure and HLA in healthy donors. 13 Jbeta primers and 60 Vbeta primers were used for the PCR. Generated by immunoSEQ multiplex PCR, the TCRdb table keeps only in-frame clones and is missing some. The sample records about 140,000 clones, roughly four fifths being singletons. What was sequenced was PBMCs. These receptors all come from a woman in her 40s in good health and CMV-seronegative.

The V and J genes are TRBV11-1 and TRBJ1-2; D is possibly TRBD1 (6 bases). Germline CDR1 SGHAT, CDR2 FQDESV (reference sequence). Trimming cost V 2 bases and J 6 bases, with 7 bases left between them. The CDR3 covers 12 residues. The CDR3 region has the DNA TGTGCCAGCAGCTTACACAGGGATGGCTACACCTTC. It specifies CASSLHRDGYTF.

This clone was picked up one time. The chain employs TRBV4-3 and TRBJ1-5, with TRBD1 identical over 7 bases. Germline loops: CDR1 LGHNA, CDR2 YSLEER. Trimming at V came to 2 bases and at J to 6 bases, leaving 13 bases not matched to a gene. The CDR3 has 17 residues. The CDR3 is CASSQWRNRGGFQPQHF. The CDR3 nucleotides are TGCGCCAGCAGCCAATGGAGAAACAGGGGTGGCTTTCAGCCCCAGCATTTT.

The gene calls are TRBV7-8 and TRBJ1-5; 8 nucleotides align to TRBD1. This CDR3 contains 15 residues. CDR1 SGHVS and CDR2 FQNEAQ come from the germline V gene. The V gene end was trimmed by 1 base and the J gene end by 4 bases; junction bases not matched to a gene: 3. The CDR3 coding sequence is TGTGCCAGCAGCTTAGGTACAGGGGGAAATCAGCCCCAGCATTTT. This translates into CASSLGTGGNQPQHF.

The genes are TRBV11-2 and TRBJ2-1; no clear D. The V end lost 1 base, the J end lost 3 bases, and 4 bases lay between the germline ends. This CDR3 has 13 residues. Germline V gene data show CDR1 as SGHAT and CDR2 as FQNNGV. The CDR3 protein is CASSLVNYNEQFF. The CDR3 DNA follows: TGTGCCAGCAGCTTAGTAAACTACAATGAGCAGTTCTTC.

J is TRBJ2-3 and V is TRBV27; no clear D gene. Germline CDR1 is MNHEY and CDR2 is SMNVEV (reference sequence). With 3 bases removed from V and 6 bases from J, the gap between germline ends came to 13 bases. This CDR3 spans 14 amino acids. CDR3 amino acids: CASSFGWKEDTQYF. DNA for the CDR3: TGTGCCAGCAGTTTCGGGTGGAAGGAGGATACGCAGTATTTT.

This clone showed up just a few times. The V and J genes are TRBV5-6 and TRBJ1-2; no definite D call. CDR1 is SGHDT and CDR2 is YYEEEE in the germline V gene. Trimming left V 4 bases short and J 4 bases short, with 14 bases between. The CDR3 consists of 14 residues. The DNA for the CDR3 is TGTGCCAGCAGCGTAGATCAGCGTCCCTATGGCTACACCTTC. Encoded protein: CASSVDQRPYGYTF.

This chain links TRBV19 with TRBJ1-4; D remains ambiguous. The CDR3 length is 16 residues. Trimming removed 3 bases from V and 0 bases from J, with 11 bases in between. Germline V CDR1 and CDR2: LNHDA, SQIVND (reference sequence). The CDR3 DNA reads TGTGCCAGTAGTATGAAGGCGGCGGCAACTAATGAAAAACTGTTTTTT. It encodes CASSMKAAATNEKLFF.

The rearrangement uses TRBV7-9 and TRBJ2-7; 8 positions agree with TRBD1. This CDR3 is built from 15 residues. The junction had 8 bases not matched to a gene; V was cut back by 4 bases and J by 3 bases. Per the germline V gene, CDR1 is SEHNR and CDR2 is FQNEAQ (reference sequence). The CDR3 DNA follows: TGTGCCAGCAGCTGGTGGACAGGGATCAGCTACGAGCAGTACTTC. Its translation is CASSWWTGISYEQYF.

This chain connects TRBV7-9 to TRBJ2-6, with unresolved D. Trimming pared 5 bases from V and 6 bases from J, leaving 8 bases between. Germline V lookup: CDR1 SEHNR, CDR2 FQNEAQ (reference sequence). CDR3 length: 13 residues. In nucleotides, the CDR3 is TGTGCCAGCAGCCTAACTACGGCCAACGTCCTGACTTTC. It translates to CASSLTTANVLTF. The full variable domain, its missing parts supplied by reference TRBV7-9 and TRBJ2-6, is DTGVSQNPRHKITKRGQNVTFRCDPISEHNRLYWYRQTLGQGPEFLTYFQNEAQLEKSRLLSDRFSAERPKGSFSTLEIQRTEQGDSAMYLCASSLTTANVLTFGAGSRLTVL.

The CDR3 region is CASSYGTGVGTPLHF. In nucleotides, the CDR3 is TGTGCCAGCAGTTACGGGACAGGCGTAGGGACACCCCTCCACTTT. The V call is TRBV6-5, the J call TRBJ1-6, with 8 bases matching TRBD1. In germline, CDR1 is MNHEY, CDR2 SVGAGI. The CDR3 totals 15 residues. V lost 2 bases and J lost 11; bases outside the gene matches: 8.

The rearrangement links TRBV7-9 to TRBJ2-3; 8 bases are a match to TRBD2. The CDR3 loop spans 17 amino acids. The germline CDR1 and CDR2 sequences are SEHNR and FQNEAQ (reference sequence). Unmatched junction bases numbered 12, after V lost 5 bases and J lost 2 bases. Here the CDR3 reads CASSPPFSGGDTDTQYF. CDR3 DNA: TGTGCCAGCAGCCCGCCCTTTTCGGGAGGGGACACAGATACGCAGTATTTT.

This chain joins TRBV9 and TRBJ2-5; 12 nucleotides line up with TRBD2. The J call is in doubt because the DNA end fits TRBJ2-7 better. There are 17 residues in the CDR3. In germline, CDR1 is SGDLS, CDR2 YYNGEE. CDR3 sequence: CASSVTSGRKGSYEQYF. CDR3 nucleotides: TGTGCCAGCAGCGTTACTAGCGGGAGGAAAGGGTCCTACGAGCAGTACTTC.

Concerning this clone itself: Germline and junction disagree at one end, which may indicate a read error. The chain combines TRBV14 with TRBJ2-1; 12 bases agree with TRBD1. This CDR3 region has 17 residues. Germline V gene data show CDR1 as SGHDN and CDR2 as FVKESK. The CDR3 nucleotides are TGTGTCAGCAGCCACCCCGGGACAGGGGGCGCCTACAATGAGCAGTTCTTC. Amino acids: CVSSHPGTGGAYNEQFF.

The chain couples TRBV19 to TRBJ1-2; 7 nucleotides align to TRBD1. CDR3 length: 16 residues. CDR1 and CDR2 (germline): LNHDA, SQIVND (reference sequence). The V gene end was trimmed by 3 bases and the J gene end by 7 bases; junction bases not matched to a gene: 14. The CDR3, as DNA: TGTGCCAGTAGTATTCTAGGGACAGCTCAAACCGGTGGCTACACCTTC. Protein sequence: CASSILGTAQTGGYTF. The complete variable domain, with remaining parts taken from reference TRBV19 and TRBJ1-2, reads DGGITQSPKYLFRKEGQNVTLSCEQNLNHDAMYWYRQDPGQGLRLIYYSQIVNDFQKGDIAEGYSVSREKKESFPLTVTSAQKNPTAFYLCASSILGTAQTGGYTFGSGTRLTVV.

The chain combines TRBV5-1 with TRBJ2-7, with 11 bases that match TRBD1. Germline loops: CDR1 SGHRS, CDR2 YFSETQ. V was clipped by 0 bases and J by 5 bases; unmatched bases: 4. This CDR3 region has 15 residues. CDR3 in DNA: TGCGCCAGCAGCTTGGCGCGGGACAGGGGGGACGAGCAGTACTTC. This sequence encodes CASSLARDRGDEQYF.

In its sample, this clone was seen once. This chain connects TRBV7-3 to TRBJ2-4; 9 bases match TRBD2. CDR1 SGHTA and CDR2 FQGTGA come from the germline V gene. V shed 2 bases, J shed 2 bases, and the junction held 1 base outside the gene matches. This CDR3 has 15 residues. The CDR3: CASSLASGTKNIQYF. CDR3 nucleotides: TGTGCCAGCAGCTTAGCTAGCGGGACCAAAAACATTCAGTACTTC.

This chain connects TRBV30 to TRBJ1-2; no reliable D call. V dropped 0 bases and J dropped 7 bases, with 9 bases sitting between them. The CDR3 extends over 12 amino acids. Germline V gene lookup returns CDR1 GTSNPN and CDR2 SVGIG (reference sequence). Here the CDR3 reads CAWSVGGPGYTF. The CDR3, as DNA: TGTGCCTGGAGTGTAGGAGGGCCTGGCTACACCTTC. Filled out from reference TRBV30 and TRBJ1-2, the complete variable domain reads SQTIHQWPATLVQPVGSPLSLECTVEGTSNPNLYWYRQAAGRGLQLLFYSVGIGQISSEVPQNLSASRPQDRQFILSSKKLLLSDSGFYLCAWSVGGPGYTFGSGTRLTVV.

V usage is TRBV9 and J usage is TRBJ2-7, with 7 nucleotides matching TRBD2. The CDR3 loop spans 15 amino acids. The trim removed 5 bases at V and 0 bases at J, leaving 8 bases unmatched. Per the germline V gene, CDR1 is SGDLS and CDR2 is YYNGEE. This CDR3 is CASSVNAGASYEQYF. Written as DNA, the CDR3 is TGTGCCAGCAGTGTAAATGCGGGAGCCTCCTACGAGCAGTACTTC.